This T cell receptor (beta chain) was recorded in a study of CD8+ T cells in alopecia areata. Study background: Twice daily, treated patients received 5 to 10 mg of oral tofacitinib.

As the sequencing template, cDNA was produced by extracting RNA and reverse transcribing it. The data were produced by immunoSEQ multiplex PCR, yet TCRdb's version contains in-frame clones alone and is incomplete. The sample comprises around 140,000 clones, roughly 48% of which are singletons, and 6.5% to 7.5% rests with the top ten. This clone was detected a few times. Its antigen is unidentified. Study observations and caveats: Clonality was higher in lesional than normal scalp, especially in alopecia totalis/universalis.

This sequence was found in a human donor with alopecia areata. The sequencing input was CD4+ T cells sorted from blood.

CDR3 in DNA: TGTGCCAGCTCACCAGGGACAGCGGGAGCGGGGGTTTGGGCCTACAATGAGCAGTTCTTC. Residues: CASSPGTAGAGVWAYNEQFF. The V and J genes are TRBV18 and TRBJ2-1; D possibly corresponds to TRBD2 (8 bases). Deletions cut 2 bases from V and 2 bases from J, with 25 bases between. Germline loops: CDR1 KGHSH, CDR2 LQKENI. The CDR3 loop spans 20 amino acids.